This T cell receptor (beta chain) emerged from a study of response to subunit inactivated influenza vaccine. Findings of the study overall: The authors suggested that few new T cells are recruited per seasonal influenza vaccination.

The CDR3 sequence is 16 residues long. Between the trimmed V and J ends, which lost 0 bases and 4 bases, there was a span of 13 bases. Germline loops: CDR1 LGHNA, CDR2 YSLEER. This clonotype was seen only a few times. Its antigen is not identified. One entry per CDR3 protein, called by TCRdb with MiXCR from the RT-PCR reads. Altogether fewer than 700,000 distinct CDR3 sequences are present, over 10% being singletons, with the ten largest covering approximately 14%. The source was PBMCs from blood, collected more than 35 days after vaccination. The V gene is TRBV4-3, the J gene TRBJ1-3; a possible D gene is TRBD1 (5 bases). The sequence came from a man aged 45-60 years who received an inactivated influenza vaccine. This CDR3 is CASSQDPIRDGNTIYF. As DNA, the CDR3 is TGCGCCAGCAGCCAAGATCCTATCAGGGACGGAAACACCATATATTTT.